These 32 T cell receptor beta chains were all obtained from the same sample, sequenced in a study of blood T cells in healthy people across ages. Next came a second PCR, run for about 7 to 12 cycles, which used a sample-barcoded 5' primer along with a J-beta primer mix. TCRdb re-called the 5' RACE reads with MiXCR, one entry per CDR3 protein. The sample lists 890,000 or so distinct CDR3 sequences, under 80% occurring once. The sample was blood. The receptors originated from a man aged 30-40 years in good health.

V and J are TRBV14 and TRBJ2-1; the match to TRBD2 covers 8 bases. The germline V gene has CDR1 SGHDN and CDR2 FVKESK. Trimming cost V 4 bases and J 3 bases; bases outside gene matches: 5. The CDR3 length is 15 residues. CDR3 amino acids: CASSRRGGNYNEQFF. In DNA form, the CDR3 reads TGTGCCAGCAGCCGCCGGGGGGGAAACTACAATGAGCAGTTCTTC.

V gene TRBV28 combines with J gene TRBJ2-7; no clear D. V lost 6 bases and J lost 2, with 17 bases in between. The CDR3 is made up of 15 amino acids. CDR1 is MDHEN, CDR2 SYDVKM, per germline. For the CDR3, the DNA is TGTGCCAGCAGCCCTTCAGACCGCTCGACCTACGAGCAGTACTTC. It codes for CASSPSDRSTYEQYF.

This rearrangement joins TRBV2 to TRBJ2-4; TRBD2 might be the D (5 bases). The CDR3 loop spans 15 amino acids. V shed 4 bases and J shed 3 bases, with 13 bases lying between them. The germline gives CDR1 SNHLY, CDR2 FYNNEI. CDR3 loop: CASSASSVSKNIQYF. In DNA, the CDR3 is TGTGCCAGCAGTGCGAGTAGCGTTAGCAAAAACATTCAGTACTTC.

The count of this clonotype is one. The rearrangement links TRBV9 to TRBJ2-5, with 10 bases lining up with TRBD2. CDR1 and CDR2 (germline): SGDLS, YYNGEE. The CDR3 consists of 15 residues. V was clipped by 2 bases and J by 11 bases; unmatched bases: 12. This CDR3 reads CASSVVAGGTGEQYF. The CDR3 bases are TGTGCCAGCAGCGTGGTAGCGGGGGGCACGGGAGAGCAGTACTTC.

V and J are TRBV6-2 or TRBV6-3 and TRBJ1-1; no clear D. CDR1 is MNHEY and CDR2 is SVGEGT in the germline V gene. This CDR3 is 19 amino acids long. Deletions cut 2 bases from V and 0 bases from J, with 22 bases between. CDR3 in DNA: TGTGCCAGCAGTTACAGACGGACGGAATCTTCGTCACTGAACACTGAAGCTTTCTTT. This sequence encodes CASSYRRTESSSLNTEAFF.

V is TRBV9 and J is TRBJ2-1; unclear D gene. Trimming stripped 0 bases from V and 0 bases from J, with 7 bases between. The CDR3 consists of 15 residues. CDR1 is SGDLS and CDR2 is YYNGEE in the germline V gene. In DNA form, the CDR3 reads TGTGCCAGCAGCGTAGCTACCAGCTCCTACAATGAGCAGTTCTTC. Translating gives CASSVATSSYNEQFF.

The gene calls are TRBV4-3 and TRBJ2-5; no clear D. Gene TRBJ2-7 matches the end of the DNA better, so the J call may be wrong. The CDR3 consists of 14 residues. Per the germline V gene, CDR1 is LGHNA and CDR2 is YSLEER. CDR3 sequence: CASSQDPNWGEQYF. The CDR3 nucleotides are TGCGCCAGCAGCCAAGACCCCAACTGGGGCGAGCAGTACTTC.

This CDR3 is CASSRRAQGFGSYEQYF. CDR3 nucleotides: TGCGCCAGCAGCCGCCGTGCACAGGGATTTGGCTCCTACGAGCAGTACTTC. V is TRBV5-1 and J is TRBJ2-4; D might be TRBD1 (6 bases). The DNA end lines up better with TRBJ2-7; the J call may be wrong. This CDR3 spans 17 amino acids. Germline V lookup: CDR1 SGHRS, CDR2 YFSETQ.

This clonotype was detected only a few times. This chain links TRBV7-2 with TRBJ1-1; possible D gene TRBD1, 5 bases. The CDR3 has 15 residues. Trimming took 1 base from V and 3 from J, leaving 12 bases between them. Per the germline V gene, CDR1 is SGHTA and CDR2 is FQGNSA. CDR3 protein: CASSLETAGYTEAFF. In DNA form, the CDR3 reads TGTGCCAGCAGCTTAGAGACAGCAGGATACACTGAAGCTTTCTTT. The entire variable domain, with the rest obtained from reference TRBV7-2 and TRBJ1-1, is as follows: GAGVSQSPSNKVTEKGKDVELRCDPISGHTALYWYRQSLGQGLEFLIYFQGNSAPDKSGLPSDRFSAERTGGSVSTLTIQRTQQEDSAVYLCASSLETAGYTEAFFGQGTRLTVV.

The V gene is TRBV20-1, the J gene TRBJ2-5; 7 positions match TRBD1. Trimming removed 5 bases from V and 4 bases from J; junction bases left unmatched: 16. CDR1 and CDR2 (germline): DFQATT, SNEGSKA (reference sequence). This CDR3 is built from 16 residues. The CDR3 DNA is TGCAGTGCTTGGGGACACTACAGGGGAATCCCAGAGACCCAGTACTTC. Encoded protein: CSAWGHYRGIPETQYF.

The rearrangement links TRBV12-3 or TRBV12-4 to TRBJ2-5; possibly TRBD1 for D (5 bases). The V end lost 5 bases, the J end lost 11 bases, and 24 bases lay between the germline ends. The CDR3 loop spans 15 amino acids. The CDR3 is CASSRQFLGIPEQYF. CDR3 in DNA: TGTGCCAGCAGTCGACAGTTTCTGGGAATTCCGGAGCAGTACTTC.

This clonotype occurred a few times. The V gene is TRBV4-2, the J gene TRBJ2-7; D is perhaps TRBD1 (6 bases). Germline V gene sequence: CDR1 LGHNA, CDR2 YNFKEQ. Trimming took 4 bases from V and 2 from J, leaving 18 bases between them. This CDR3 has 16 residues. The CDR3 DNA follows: TGTGCCAGCAGCCGAGAGTCAAACAGGGATCCCTACGAGCAGTACTTC. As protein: CASSRESNRDPYEQYF.

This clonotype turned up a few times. The chain's CDR3 is CAISEESRSNEKLFF. The CDR3 bases are TGTGCCATCAGTGAGGAAAGCCGGTCGAATGAAAAACTGTTTTTT. This chain joins TRBV10-3 and TRBJ1-4, with D unresolved. Germline CDR1 is ENHRY and CDR2 is SYGVKD. This CDR3 is 15 amino acids long. V lost 2 bases, J lost 5 bases, and 12 bases lay in between.

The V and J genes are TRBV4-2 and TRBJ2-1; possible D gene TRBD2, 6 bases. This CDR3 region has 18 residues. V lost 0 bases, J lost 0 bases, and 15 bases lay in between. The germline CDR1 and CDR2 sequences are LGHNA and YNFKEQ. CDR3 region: CASSQDEGGATSYNEQFF. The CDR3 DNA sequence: TGTGCCAGCAGCCAAGACGAAGGCGGGGCGACCTCCTACAATGAGCAGTTCTTC.

CDR3 in amino acids: CATSMGLAGETQYF. CDR3 DNA: TGTGCCACGAGTATGGGACTAGCAGGCGAGACCCAGTACTTC. This chain links TRBV12-3 or TRBV12-4 with TRBJ2-7; the match to TRBD2 covers 9 bases. Gene TRBJ2-5 matches the end of the DNA better, so the J call may be wrong. This CDR3 is 14 amino acids long.

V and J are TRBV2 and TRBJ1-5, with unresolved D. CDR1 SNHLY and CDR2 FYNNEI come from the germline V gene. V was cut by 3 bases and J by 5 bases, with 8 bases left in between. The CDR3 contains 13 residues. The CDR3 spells CASSEEEHQPQHF. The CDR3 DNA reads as TGTGCCAGCAGTGAGGAGGAGCATCAGCCCCAGCATTTT. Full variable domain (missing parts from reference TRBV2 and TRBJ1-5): EPEVTQTPSHQVTQMGQEVILRCVPISNHLYFYWYRQILGQKVEFLVSFYNNEISEKSEIFDDQFSVERPDGSNFTLKIRSTKLEDSAMYFCASSEEEHQPQHFGDGTRLSIL.

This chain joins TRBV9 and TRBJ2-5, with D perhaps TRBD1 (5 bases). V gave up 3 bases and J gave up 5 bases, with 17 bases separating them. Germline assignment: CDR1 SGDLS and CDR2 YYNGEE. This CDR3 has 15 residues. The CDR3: CASSGTVGVRETQYF. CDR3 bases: TGTGCCAGCAGCGGAACCGTAGGGGTCCGCGAGACCCAGTACTTC.

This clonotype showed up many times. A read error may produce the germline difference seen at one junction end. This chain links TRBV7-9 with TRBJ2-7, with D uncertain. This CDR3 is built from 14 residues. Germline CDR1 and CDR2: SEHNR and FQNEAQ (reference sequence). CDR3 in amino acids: CASSLVGRSYEQYF. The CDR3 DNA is TGCGCCAGCAGCTTGGTCGGTCGGTCCTACGAGCAGTACTTC.

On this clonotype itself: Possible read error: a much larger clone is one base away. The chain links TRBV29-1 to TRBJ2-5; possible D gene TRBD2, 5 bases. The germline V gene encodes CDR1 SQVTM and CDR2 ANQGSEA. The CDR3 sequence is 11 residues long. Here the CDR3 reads CSVEEGEPQYF. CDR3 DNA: TGCAGCGTTGAAGAGGGAGAGCCCCAGTACTTC.

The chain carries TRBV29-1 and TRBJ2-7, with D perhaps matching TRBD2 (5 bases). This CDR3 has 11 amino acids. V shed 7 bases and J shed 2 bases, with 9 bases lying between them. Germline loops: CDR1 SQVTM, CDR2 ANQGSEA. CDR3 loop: CSAEGTYEQYF. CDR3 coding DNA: TGCAGCGCCGAGGGTACCTACGAGCAGTACTTC.

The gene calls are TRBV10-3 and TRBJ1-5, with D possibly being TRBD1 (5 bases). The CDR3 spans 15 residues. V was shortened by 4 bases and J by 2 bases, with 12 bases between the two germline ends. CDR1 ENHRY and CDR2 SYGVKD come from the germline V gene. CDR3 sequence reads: CAISGRGDGNQPQHF. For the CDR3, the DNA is TGTGCCATCAGTGGTCGGGGGGACGGCAATCAGCCCCAGCATTTT.

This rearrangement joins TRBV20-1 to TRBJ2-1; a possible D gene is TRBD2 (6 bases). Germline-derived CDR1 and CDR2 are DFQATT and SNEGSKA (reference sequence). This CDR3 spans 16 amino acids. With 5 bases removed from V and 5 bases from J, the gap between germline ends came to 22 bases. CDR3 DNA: TGCAGTGCTTCCATCGGGACTGGCGGGCCACACAATGAGCAGTTCTTC. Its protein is CSASIGTGGPHNEQFF.

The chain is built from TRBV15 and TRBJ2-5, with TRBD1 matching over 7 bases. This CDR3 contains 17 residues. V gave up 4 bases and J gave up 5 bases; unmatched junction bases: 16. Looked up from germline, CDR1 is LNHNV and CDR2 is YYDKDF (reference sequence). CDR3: CATSTRLTQGRGETQYF. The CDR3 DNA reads TGTGCCACCAGCACTCGACTTACACAGGGGCGCGGTGAGACCCAGTACTTC.

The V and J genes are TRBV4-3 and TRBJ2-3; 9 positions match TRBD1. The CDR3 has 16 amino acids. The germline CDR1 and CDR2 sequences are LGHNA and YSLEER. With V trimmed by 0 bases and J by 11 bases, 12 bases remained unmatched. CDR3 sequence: CASSQDGTGPYNEQYF. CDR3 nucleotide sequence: TGCGCCAGCAGCCAAGACGGGACAGGGCCTTACAATGAGCAGTATTTT.

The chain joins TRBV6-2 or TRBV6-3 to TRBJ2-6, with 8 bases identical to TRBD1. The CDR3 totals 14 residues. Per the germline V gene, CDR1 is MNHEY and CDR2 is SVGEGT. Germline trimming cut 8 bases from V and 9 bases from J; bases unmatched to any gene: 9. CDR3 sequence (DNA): TGTGCCAGCCTTCGGAACAGGGGGAACAACGTCCTGACTTTC. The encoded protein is CASLRNRGNNVLTF.

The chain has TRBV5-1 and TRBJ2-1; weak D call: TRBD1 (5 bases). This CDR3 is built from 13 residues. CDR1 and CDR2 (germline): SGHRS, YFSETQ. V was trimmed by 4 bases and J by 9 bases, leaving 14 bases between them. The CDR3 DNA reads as TGCGCCAGCAGCGTCGTGCAGGGCACTGAGCAGTTCTTC. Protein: CASSVVQGTEQFF.

The CDR3 region has the DNA TGTGCCAGCAGTCCCGGTCGGTGGGGGGGGACCGACAATCAGCCCCAGCATTTT. Its translation is CASSPGRWGGTDNQPQHF. This sequence joins TRBV12-3 or TRBV12-4 and TRBJ1-5; D possibly corresponds to TRBD1 (5 bases). The CDR3 contains 18 residues. Trimming stripped 5 bases from V and 3 bases from J, with 23 bases between.

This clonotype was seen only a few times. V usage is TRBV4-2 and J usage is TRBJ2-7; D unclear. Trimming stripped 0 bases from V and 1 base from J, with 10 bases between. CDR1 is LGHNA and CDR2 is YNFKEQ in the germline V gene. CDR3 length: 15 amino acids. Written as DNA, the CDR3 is TGTGCCAGCAGCCAAGAGGCGCAGCTTTCCTACGAGCAGTACTTC. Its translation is CASSQEAQLSYEQYF.

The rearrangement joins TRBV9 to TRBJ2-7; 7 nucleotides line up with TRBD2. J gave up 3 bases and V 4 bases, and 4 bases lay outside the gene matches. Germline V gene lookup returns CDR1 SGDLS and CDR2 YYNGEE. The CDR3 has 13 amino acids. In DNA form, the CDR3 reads TGTGCCAGCAGCCCGAGCGGGGTCTACGAGCAGTACTTC. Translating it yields CASSPSGVYEQYF.

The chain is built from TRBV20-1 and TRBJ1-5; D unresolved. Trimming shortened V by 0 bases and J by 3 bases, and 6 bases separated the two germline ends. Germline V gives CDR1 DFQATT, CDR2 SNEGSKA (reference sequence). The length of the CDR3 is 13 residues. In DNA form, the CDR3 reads TGCAGTGCTAGAGATAAAAACAATCAGCCCCAGCATTTT. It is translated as CSARDKNNQPQHF.

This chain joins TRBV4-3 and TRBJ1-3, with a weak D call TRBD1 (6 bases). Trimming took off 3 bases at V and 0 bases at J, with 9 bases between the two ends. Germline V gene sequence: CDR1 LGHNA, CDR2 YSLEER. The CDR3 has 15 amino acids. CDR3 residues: CASSQGAISGNTIYF. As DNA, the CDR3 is TGCGCCAGCAGCCAGGGGGCAATCTCTGGAAACACCATATATTTT.

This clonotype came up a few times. The CDR3 DNA reads as TGCAGTGCTCCCCGGACAGGGCAGGGCGAGCAGTACTTC. Protein: CSAPRTGQGEQYF. The gene calls are TRBV20-1 and TRBJ2-7, with 8 bases matching TRBD1. The CDR3 runs 13 residues. After removal of 5 bases from V and 6 bases from J, the junction contained 9 bases not matched to a gene. CDR1 and CDR2 from the germline V gene are DFQATT and SNEGSKA (reference sequence).